This T cell receptor (beta chain) is from a study of blood T cells in healthy people across ages. Study results and caveats: Higher diversity and more naive CD4+ cells were features of long-lived donors, compared to aged donors. Expanded clonotype changes were possibly confounded by unknown donor CMV status.

Per sample, at least 5 micrograms of total RNA were extracted. As to this clonotype: Its antigen is currently unknown.

Together with a sample-barcoded 5' primer, a J-beta primer mix was included in a second PCR lasting about 7 to 12 cycles. TCRdb processed the 5' RACE reads anew with MiXCR; each CDR3 protein has one entry. This table holds around 1,000,000 distinct CDR3 sequences, roughly a quarter found once. V was clipped by 4 bases and J by 4 bases; unmatched bases: 4. This CDR3 region has 13 residues. Looked up from germline, CDR1 is SGDLS and CDR2 is YYNGEE. These sequences were also reported in another study, on T cells of mothers and their children. That work contributes: The second PCR used the M1S primer, and this primer added sample barcodes and 2-4 random nucleotides.

This chain links TRBV9 with TRBJ1-2; 7 positions match TRBD1. Sequencing used blood. The receptor's source is a girl aged 2 to 10 in good health. The CDR3 loop is CASSPGDSYGYTF. In DNA form, the CDR3 reads TGTGCCAGCAGCCCAGGGGACAGCTATGGCTACACCTTC.